The clone carrying this T cell receptor beta chain showed up just a few times. This specimen comes from a study of blood T cell repertoires in COVID-19. Study as a whole: The United States, Italy and Spain provided the acute and convalescent COVID-19 samples. T cells, B-cell-depleted T cells, or PBMCs provided the cDNA or gDNA that served as material.

Source study methods: By means of reference gene primer amplification, nucleated cell counts were estimated. Using immunoSEQ multiplex PCR, the repertoire was profiled, and TCRdb retains in-frame clones only, with some absent. V and J calls and clone size are copied from that table; D and trimming were computed from the DNA. The repertoire holds about 38,000 clones, with roughly 88% as singletons. Sequenced material: peripheral blood. The sequence was collected from an older man with active COVID-19.

The CDR3 region is CATSDGYEQYF. The CDR3 coding sequence is TGTGCCACCAGTGACGGCTACGAGCAGTACTTC. The chain links TRBV24-1 to TRBJ2-7; no firm D call. The germline V gene has CDR1 KGHDR and CDR2 SFDVKD. This CDR3 is 11 amino acids long. V was trimmed by 4 bases and J by 3 bases, leaving 3 bases between them.